One TCR beta chain is described in this entry. Its antigen is not identified. CDR1 and CDR2 (germline): SGHRS, YFSETQ. This CDR3 is built from 12 residues. Trimming cost V 2 bases and J 10 bases; bases outside gene matches: 3. The repertoire was sequenced with immunoSEQ multiplex PCR; TCRdb's copy has only in-frame clones and lacks some. The table lists about 80,000 clones, over 85% of them singletons, with approximately 1.5% in the top ten. These data come from a study of human versus mouse CDR3 diversity and MHC coevolution. The study, taken as a whole, reports: By iCHAO1, human TCR beta clonotypes numbered about 1.6 million, the most. The lowest clonal inequality scores came from most of the three human donors.

The sample taken for sequencing was naive CD4+ T cells from blood. Subset described: CD45RO-negative CD62L-positive naive CD4 T cells. This clonotype was sampled from a person aged 30 to 70 in good health. The J gene is TRBJ1-1, the V gene TRBV5-1, with TRBD1 matching over 9 bases. The DNA of the CDR3 is TGCGCCAGCAGCTTACAGGGGGCGAGAGCTTTCTTT. Protein: CASSLQGARAFF.